Following are 11 T cell receptor beta chains from one sample sequenced in a study of CD8+ T cells in alopecia areata. RNA extraction and reverse transcription yielded cDNA as sequencing template. TCRdb keeps only in-frame clones here, not all; method: immunoSEQ multiplex PCR. The sample has about 180,000 clones; more than 60% are singletons. Sample: CD4+ T cells sorted from blood, taken at week 0. The origin of the receptors is a human donor with alopecia areata.

This rearrangement joins TRBV11-3 to TRBJ2-1; 15 bases are shared with TRBD2. The V segment lost 5 bases and the J segment 1 base; nucleotides outside the gene matches: 3. Germline assignment: CDR1 SGHNT and CDR2 YENEEA. The CDR3 is 17 amino acids. CDR3 nucleotide sequence: TGTGCCAGCAGCCAAGGGACTAGCGGGGGGTCCTACAATGAGCAGTTCTTC. Protein sequence: CASSQGTSGGSYNEQFF.

This clone was seen only once. The genes are TRBV7-2 and TRBJ2-7, with 9 positions matching TRBD2. V lost 4 bases to trimming and J lost 5 bases; unmatched junction nucleotides: 6. The CDR3 is 14 amino acids. Germline V gene lookup returns CDR1 SGHTA and CDR2 FQGNSA. This chain's CDR3 is CASSSAGGPHEQYF. CDR3 nucleotide sequence: TGTGCCAGCAGCTCTGCGGGGGGGCCACACGAGCAGTACTTC.

V and J are TRBV29-1 and TRBJ1-5; possible D gene TRBD1, 5 bases. The V end was cut by 4 bases, the J end by 3 bases, with 10 bases between. Germline CDR1 SQVTM, CDR2 ANQGSEA. The CDR3 extends over 13 amino acids. CDR3 sequence reads: CSVVIGDNQPQHF. CDR3 nucleotides: TGCAGCGTTGTGATAGGGGACAATCAGCCCCAGCATTTT.

The chain combines TRBV29-1 with TRBJ2-7, with D uncertain. The CDR3 length is 11 residues. Trimming stripped 4 bases from V and 2 bases from J, with 6 bases between. Germline V lookup: CDR1 SQVTM, CDR2 ANQGSEA. The CDR3 spells CSVGETYEQYF. The CDR3 coding sequence is TGCAGCGTTGGTGAAACCTACGAGCAGTACTTC.

V usage is TRBV30 and J usage is TRBJ1-5, with 7 bases matching TRBD1. The CDR3 totals 15 residues. Trimming cost V 1 base and J 2 bases; bases outside gene matches: 5. From germline, CDR1 is GTSNPN and CDR2 SVGIG (reference sequence). CDR3 in amino acids: CAWSEGASGNQPQHF. The CDR3 nucleotides read TGTGCCTGGAGTGAGGGGGCAAGTGGCAATCAGCCCCAGCATTTT.

The chain joins TRBV11-1 to TRBJ1-2; 9 nucleotides line up with TRBD1. The ends lost 6 bases at V and 2 bases at J; junction bases unmatched: 4. Germline lookup yields CDR1 SGHAT and CDR2 FQDESV (reference sequence). This CDR3 contains 14 residues. CDR3 sequence: CASSSGTGNYGYTF. The CDR3 DNA reads TGTGCCAGCAGTTCCGGGACAGGGAACTATGGCTACACCTTC.

The CDR3 DNA reads as TGTGCCAGCAGAGCTGGACAGTCCACCGGGGAGCTGTTTTTT. It specifies CASRAGQSTGELFF. The V and J genes are TRBV25-1 and TRBJ2-2, with D tentatively TRBD1 (6 bases). Germline assignment: CDR1 MGHDK and CDR2 SYGVNS. Trimming left V 6 bases short and J 4 bases short, with 12 bases between. The CDR3 is 14 residues long.

This clone was seen only once. For the CDR3, the DNA is TGTGCCAGCAGTCGGGACGGAGCTAACTATGGCTACACCTTC. This encodes CASSRDGANYGYTF. The rearrangement joins TRBV6-4 to TRBJ1-2; perhaps TRBD1 as D (5 bases). CDR3 size: 14 residues. Germline CDR1 reads MRHNA; CDR2 reads SNTAGT. V was cut by 5 bases and J by 0 bases, with 10 bases left in between.

V is TRBV27 and J is TRBJ2-5, with 11 bases aligning to TRBD2. This CDR3 is 15 amino acids long. Germline V gene data show CDR1 as MNHEY and CDR2 as SMNVEV (reference sequence). V was clipped by 3 bases and J by 5 bases; unmatched bases: 5. CDR3 nucleotides: TGTGCCAGCAGTTTGACTAGCGGGGCGCGGGAGACCCAGTACTTC. It specifies CASSLTSGARETQYF.

This clone has just a few counts. The chain couples TRBV7-9 to TRBJ2-1, with D perhaps TRBD2 (5 bases). The CDR3 totals 13 residues. The germline V gene has CDR1 SEHNR and CDR2 FQNEAQ (reference sequence). V was shortened by 2 bases and J by 11 bases, with 13 bases between the two germline ends. The CDR3 nucleotides are TGTGCCAGCAGCTTACGGACTGGCGAACAGCAGTTCTTC. Its protein is CASSLRTGEQQFF.

This sequence joins TRBV30 and TRBJ2-1, with a weak D call TRBD1 (5 bases). Germline CDR1 GTSNPN, CDR2 SVGIG (reference sequence). CDR3 length: 15 amino acids. V was clipped by 0 bases and J by 9 bases, with 18 bases between them. The CDR3 region is CAWSVGIAREGEQFF. Written as DNA, the CDR3 is TGTGCCTGGAGTGTAGGTATCGCCAGGGAAGGTGAGCAGTTCTTC.